The sequence of this T cell receptor (beta chain) was determined in a study of shared clonotypes between healthy human individuals. Overall study results and limits: Sampling used blood alone; tissue repertoires probably differ. Non-shared clonotypes had lower generation probabilities than clonotypes shared by all four sorted-subset donors. The study generally estimated greater richness for naive than memory subsets.

CDR1 is LGHNA, CDR2 YNFKEQ, per germline. This CDR3 is built from 16 residues. Trimming cost V 1 base and J 3 bases, with 15 bases left between them. Regarding this clone: Its antigen is still unknown.

Among the donors, all were Caucasian adults who lived in Nashville, Tennessee. Assay: immunoSEQ multiplex PCR; the TCRdb copy retains only in-frame clones and omits some. The table shows around 2.5 million clones, with roughly 93% occurring only once. Specimen: naive CD4+ T cells from PBMCs. The subset was: CD45RA+ positively selected. The chain is built from TRBV4-2 and TRBJ1-2, with D perhaps TRBD1 (6 bases). The clonotype originates from a man between 18 and 35 years old in good health. Some clones in this sample may be carry-over from other donors' samples. The CDR3 DNA reads TGTGCCAGCAGCCAAGTCTCCGGGGGCGGCTACTATGGCTACACCTTC. It codes for CASSQVSGGGYYGYTF.